This entry describes one T cell receptor beta chain. Here immunoSEQ multiplex PCR was the method, and the copy in TCRdb shows in-frame clones only, minus some. The data contain around 70,000 clones, around nine tenths of them seen just once; the ten biggest clones take up approximately 5%. This sample was included in a study of T cell responses to AZD1222 COVID-19 vaccine. The CDR3 is made up of 14 amino acids. From germline, CDR1 is SGHRS and CDR2 YFSETQ. V lost 4 bases and J lost 0; bases outside the gene matches: 2. The source of this sequence is an adult who received the MenACWY meningococcal vaccine as a control. The sequencing here drew on peripheral blood, taken 28 days after the second dose of the MenACWY control vaccine. The gene calls are TRBV5-1 and TRBJ2-5; 8 bases are a match to TRBD1. This CDR3 reads CASSLGQDQETQYF. CDR3 bases: TGCGCCAGCAGCCTGGGACAGGACCAAGAGACCCAGTACTTC.